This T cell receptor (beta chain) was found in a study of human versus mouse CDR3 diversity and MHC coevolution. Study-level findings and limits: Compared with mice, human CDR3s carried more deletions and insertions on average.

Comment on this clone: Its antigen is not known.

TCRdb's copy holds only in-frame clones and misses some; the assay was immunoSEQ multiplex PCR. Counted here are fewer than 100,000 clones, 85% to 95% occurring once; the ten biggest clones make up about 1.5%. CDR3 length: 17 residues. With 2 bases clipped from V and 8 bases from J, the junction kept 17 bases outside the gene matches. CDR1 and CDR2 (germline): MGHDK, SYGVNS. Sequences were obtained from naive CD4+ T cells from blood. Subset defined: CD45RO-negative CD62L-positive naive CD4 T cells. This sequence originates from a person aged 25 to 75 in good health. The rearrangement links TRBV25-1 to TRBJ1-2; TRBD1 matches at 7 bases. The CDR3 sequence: CASSEPGSRGRSGGYTF. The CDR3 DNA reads TGTGCCAGCAGTGAACCCGGCTCAAGGGGGCGCTCGGGCGGCTACACCTTC.